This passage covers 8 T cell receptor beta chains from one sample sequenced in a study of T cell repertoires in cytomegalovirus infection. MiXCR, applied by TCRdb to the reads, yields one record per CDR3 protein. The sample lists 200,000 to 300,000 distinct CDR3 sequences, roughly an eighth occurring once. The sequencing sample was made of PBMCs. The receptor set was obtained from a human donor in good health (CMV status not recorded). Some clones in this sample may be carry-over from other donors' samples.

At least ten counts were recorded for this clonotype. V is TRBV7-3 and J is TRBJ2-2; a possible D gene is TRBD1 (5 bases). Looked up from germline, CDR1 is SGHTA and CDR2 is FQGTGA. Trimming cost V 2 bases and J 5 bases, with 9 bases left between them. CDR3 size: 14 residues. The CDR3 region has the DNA TGTGCCAGCAGCTTAGAAGGGGTTACCGGGGAGCTGTTTTTT. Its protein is CASSLEGVTGELFF. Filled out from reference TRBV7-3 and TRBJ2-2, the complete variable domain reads GAGVSQTPSNKVTEKGKYVELRCDPISGHTALYWYRQSLGQGPEFLIYFQGTGAADDSGLPNDRFFAVRPEGSVSTLKIQRTERGDSAVYLCASSLEGVTGELFFGEGSRLTVL.

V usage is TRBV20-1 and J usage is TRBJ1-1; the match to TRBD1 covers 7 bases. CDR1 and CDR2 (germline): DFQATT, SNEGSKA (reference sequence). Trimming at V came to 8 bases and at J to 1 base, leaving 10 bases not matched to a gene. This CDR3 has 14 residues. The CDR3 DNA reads TGCAGTCTCGGCGACCAGGGGGAGAACACTGAAGCTTTCTTT. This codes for CSLGDQGENTEAFF.

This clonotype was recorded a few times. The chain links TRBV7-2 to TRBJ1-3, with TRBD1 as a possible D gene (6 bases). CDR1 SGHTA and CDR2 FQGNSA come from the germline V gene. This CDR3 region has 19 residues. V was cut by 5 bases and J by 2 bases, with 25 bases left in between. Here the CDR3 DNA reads TGTGCCAGCAGCCAAAACAGGGCCCGAACGAATACTGCTGGAAACACCATATATTTT. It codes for CASSQNRARTNTAGNTIYF.

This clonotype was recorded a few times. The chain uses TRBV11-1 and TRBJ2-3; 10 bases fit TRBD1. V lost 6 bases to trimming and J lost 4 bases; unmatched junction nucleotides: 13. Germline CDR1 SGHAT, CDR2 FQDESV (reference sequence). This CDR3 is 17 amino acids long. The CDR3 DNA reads TGTGCCAGCAGGCCGCATCAGGGACAGGGGAGATCAGATACGCAGTATTTT. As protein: CASRPHQGQGRSDTQYF.

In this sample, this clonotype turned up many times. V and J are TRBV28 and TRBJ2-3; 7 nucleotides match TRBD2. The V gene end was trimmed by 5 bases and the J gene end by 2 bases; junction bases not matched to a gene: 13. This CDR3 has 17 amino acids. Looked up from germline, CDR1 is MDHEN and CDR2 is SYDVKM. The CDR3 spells CASSPPGVAGLTDTQYF. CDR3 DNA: TGTGCCAGCAGTCCCCCCGGGGTAGCGGGCCTCACAGATACGCAGTATTTT. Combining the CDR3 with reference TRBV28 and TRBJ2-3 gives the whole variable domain DVKVTQSSRYLVKRTGEKVFLECVQDMDHENMFWYRQDPGLGLRLIYFSYDVKMKEKGDIPEGYSVSREKKERFSLILESASTNQTSMYLCASSPPGVAGLTDTQYFGPGTRLTVL.

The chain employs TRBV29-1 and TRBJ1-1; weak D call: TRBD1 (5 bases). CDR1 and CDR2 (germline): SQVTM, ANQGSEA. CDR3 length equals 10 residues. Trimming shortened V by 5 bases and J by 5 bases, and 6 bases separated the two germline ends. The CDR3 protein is CSVSGTEAFF. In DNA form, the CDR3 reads TGCAGCGTTTCAGGGACTGAAGCTTTCTTT.

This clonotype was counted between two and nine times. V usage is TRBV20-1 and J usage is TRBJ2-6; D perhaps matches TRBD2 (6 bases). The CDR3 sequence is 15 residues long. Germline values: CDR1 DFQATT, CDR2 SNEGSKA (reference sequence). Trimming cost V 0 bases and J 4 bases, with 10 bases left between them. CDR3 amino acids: CSARDRGIGANVLTF. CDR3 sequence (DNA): TGCAGTGCTAGAGATCGGGGGATCGGGGCCAACGTCCTGACTTTC.

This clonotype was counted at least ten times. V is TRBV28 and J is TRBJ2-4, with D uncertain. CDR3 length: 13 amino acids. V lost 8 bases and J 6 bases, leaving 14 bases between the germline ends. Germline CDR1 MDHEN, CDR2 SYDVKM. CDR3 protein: CASRKVGLNIQYF. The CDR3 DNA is TGTGCCAGCCGAAAGGTCGGGTTAAACATTCAGTACTTC. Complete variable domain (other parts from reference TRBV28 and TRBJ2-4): DVKVTQSSRYLVKRTGEKVFLECVQDMDHENMFWYRQDPGLGLRLIYFSYDVKMKEKGDIPEGYSVSREKKERFSLILESASTNQTSMYLCASRKVGLNIQYFGAGTRLSVL.